This record concerns one T cell receptor beta chain sequence. This entry belongs to a study of identical twins. One entry per CDR3 protein, called by TCRdb with MiXCR from the 5' RACE reads. The table includes about 280,000 distinct CDR3 sequences, about 8.3% detected once. Germline CDR1 reads SGHRS; CDR2 reads YFSETQ. This CDR3 region has 14 residues. V shed 4 bases, J shed 5 bases, and the junction held 6 bases outside the gene matches. The same specimen was also included in a second study, on yellow fever vaccine responses in identical twins. This second report adds: Vaccine-induced T cell responses in twins were reportedly observed to appear partly convergent, partly personalized.

The receptor was derived from a young woman in good health. Specimen: memory (CD45RO+) T cells sorted from blood. The V and J genes are TRBV5-1 and TRBJ2-5, with 9 bases identical to TRBD1. The CDR3 coding sequence is TGCGCCAGCAGCCCGGGACAGGGTGGGGAGACCCAGTACTTC. Translation: CASSPGQGGETQYF.